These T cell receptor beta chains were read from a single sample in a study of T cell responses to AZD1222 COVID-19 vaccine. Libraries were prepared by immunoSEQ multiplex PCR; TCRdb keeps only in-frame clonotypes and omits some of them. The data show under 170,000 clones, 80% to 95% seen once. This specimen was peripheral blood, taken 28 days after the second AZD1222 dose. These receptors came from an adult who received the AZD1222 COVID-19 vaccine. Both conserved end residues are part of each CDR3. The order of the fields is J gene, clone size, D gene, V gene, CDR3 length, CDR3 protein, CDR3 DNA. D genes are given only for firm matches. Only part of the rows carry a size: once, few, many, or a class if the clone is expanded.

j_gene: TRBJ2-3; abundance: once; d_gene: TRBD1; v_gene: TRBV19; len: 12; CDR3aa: CASRTGEDTQYF; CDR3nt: TGTGCCAGTAGGACAGGGGAAGATACGCAGTATTTT
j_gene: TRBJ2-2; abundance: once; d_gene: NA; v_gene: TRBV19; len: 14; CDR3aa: CASGGLVSAGELFF; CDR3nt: TGTGCCAGTGGCGGCCTTGTTTCGGCCGGGGAGCTGTTTTTT
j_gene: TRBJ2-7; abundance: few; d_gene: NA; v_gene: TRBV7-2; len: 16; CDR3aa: CASSSPVDRLSYEQYF; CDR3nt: TGTGCCAGCAGCTCACCCGTCGACAGGTTGTCCTACGAGCAGTACTTC
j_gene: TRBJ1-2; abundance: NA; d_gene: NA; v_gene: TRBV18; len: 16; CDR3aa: CASSPVGQGSNYGYTF; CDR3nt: TGTGCCAGCTCACCAGTTGGGCAGGGAAGCAACTATGGCTACACCTTC
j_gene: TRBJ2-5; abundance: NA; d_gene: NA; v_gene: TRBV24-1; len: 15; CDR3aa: CATSDKIGLRETQYF; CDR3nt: TGTGCCACCAGTGACAAAATTGGTCTAAGGGAGACCCAGTACTTC
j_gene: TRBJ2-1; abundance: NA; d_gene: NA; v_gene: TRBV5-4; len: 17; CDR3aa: CASSTPEGGRGWDEQFF; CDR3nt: TGTGCCAGCAGCACTCCAGAAGGGGGGCGCGGGTGGGATGAGCAGTTCTTC
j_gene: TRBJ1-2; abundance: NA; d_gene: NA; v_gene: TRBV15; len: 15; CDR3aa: CATSRERGAIYGYTF; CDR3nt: TGTGCCACCAGCAGAGAACGGGGGGCTATCTATGGCTACACCTTC
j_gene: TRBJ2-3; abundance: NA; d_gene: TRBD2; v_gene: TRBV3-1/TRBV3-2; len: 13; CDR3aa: CASSQTGTSALSF; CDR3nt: TGTGCCAGCAGCCAAACCGGGACTAGCGCCTTGAGTTTT
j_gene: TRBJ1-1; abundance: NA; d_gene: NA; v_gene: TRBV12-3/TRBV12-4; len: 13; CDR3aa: CASSFSTGTEAFF; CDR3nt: TGTGCCAGCAGTTTTTCTACGGGTACTGAAGCTTTCTTT
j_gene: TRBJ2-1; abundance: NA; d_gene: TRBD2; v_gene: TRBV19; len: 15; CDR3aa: CASSISSGANNEQFF; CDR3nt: TGTGCCAGTAGTATATCTAGCGGGGCGAACAATGAGCAGTTCTTC
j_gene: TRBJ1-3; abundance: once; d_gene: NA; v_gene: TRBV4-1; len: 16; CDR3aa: CASSQVAGLTGNTIYF; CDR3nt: TGCGCCAGCAGCCAAGTGGCGGGACTGACTGGAAACACCATATATTTT
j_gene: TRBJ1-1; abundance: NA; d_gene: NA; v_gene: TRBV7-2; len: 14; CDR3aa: CASTQRAANTEAFF; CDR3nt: TGTGCCAGCACCCAGCGGGCCGCGAACACTGAAGCTTTCTTT
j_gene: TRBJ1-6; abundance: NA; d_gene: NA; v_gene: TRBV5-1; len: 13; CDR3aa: CASRGPYNSPLHF; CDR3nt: TGCGCCAGCAGGGGCCCCTATAATTCACCCCTCCACTTT
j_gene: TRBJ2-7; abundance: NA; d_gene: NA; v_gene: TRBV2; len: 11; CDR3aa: CASSKMGEQYF; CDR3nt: TGTGCCAGCAGTAAAATGGGTGAGCAGTACTTC
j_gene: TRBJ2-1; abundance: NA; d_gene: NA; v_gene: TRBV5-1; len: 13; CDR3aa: CASSPGAAGEQFF; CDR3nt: TGCGCCAGCAGCCCGGGGGCCGCGGGGGAGCAGTTCTTC
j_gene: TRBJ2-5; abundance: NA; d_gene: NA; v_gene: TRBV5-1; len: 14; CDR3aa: CASGRGASEETQYF; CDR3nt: TGCGCCAGCGGGAGGGGGGCGTCGGAGGAGACCCAGTACTTC
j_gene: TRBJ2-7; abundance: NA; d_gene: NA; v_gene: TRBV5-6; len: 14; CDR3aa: CASSLGWTSYEQYF; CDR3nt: TGTGCCAGCAGCTTGGGTTGGACTTCCTACGAGCAGTACTTC
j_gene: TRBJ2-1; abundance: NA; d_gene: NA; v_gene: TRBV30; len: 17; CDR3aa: CAWSGSLAPGSYNEQFF; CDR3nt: TGTGCCTGGAGTGGGTCCCTAGCCCCAGGCTCCTACAATGAGCAGTTCTTC
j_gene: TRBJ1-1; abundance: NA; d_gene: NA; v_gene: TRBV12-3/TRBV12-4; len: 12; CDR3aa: CASSLMNTEAFF; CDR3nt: TGTGCCAGCAGTTTGATGAACACTGAAGCTTTCTTT
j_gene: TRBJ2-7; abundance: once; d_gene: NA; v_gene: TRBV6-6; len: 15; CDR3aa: CASSYSLTEPYEQYF; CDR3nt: TGTGCCAGCAGTTACTCGTTGACAGAACCCTACGAGCAGTACTTC
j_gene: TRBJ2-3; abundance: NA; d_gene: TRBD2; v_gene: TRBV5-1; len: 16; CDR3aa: CASSLEGLAGSDTQYF; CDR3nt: TGCGCCAGCAGCTTGGAGGGACTAGCGGGATCGGATACGCAGTATTTT
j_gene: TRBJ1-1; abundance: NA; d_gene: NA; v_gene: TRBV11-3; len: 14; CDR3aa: CASSRTTGNTEAFF; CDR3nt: TGTGCCAGCAGCCGGACTACAGGGAACACTGAAGCTTTCTTT
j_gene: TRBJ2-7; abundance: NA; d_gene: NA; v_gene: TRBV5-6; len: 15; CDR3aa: CASSLGEPSLREQYF; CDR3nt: TGTGCCAGCAGCTTAGGGGAGCCTAGTCTCCGCGAGCAGTACTTC
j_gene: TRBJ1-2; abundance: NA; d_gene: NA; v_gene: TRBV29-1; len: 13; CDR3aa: CIINEGGLYGYTF; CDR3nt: TGCATTATTAATGAAGGAGGACTCTATGGCTACACCTTC
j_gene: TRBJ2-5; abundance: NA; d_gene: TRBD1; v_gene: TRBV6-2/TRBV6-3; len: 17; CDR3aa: CASSYPWQGTEWETQYF; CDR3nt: TGTGCCAGCAGTTATCCGTGGCAGGGGACAGAATGGGAGACCCAGTACTTC
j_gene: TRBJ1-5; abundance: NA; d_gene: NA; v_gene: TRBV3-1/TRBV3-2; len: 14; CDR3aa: CASSQDRKDQPQHF; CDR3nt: TGTGCCAGCAGCCAAGATCGTAAGGATCAGCCCCAGCATTTT
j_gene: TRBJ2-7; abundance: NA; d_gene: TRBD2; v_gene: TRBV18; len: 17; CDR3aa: CASSPQPSGRLSYEQYF; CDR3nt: TGTGCCAGCTCACCACAGCCTAGCGGGAGACTATCCTACGAGCAGTACTTC
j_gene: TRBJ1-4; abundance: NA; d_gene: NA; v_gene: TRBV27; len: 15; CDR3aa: CASSRPSGANEKLFF; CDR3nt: TGTGCCAGCAGCCGCCCCTCAGGGGCGAATGAAAAACTGTTTTTT
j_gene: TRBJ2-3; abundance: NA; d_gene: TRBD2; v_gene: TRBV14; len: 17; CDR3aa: CASSQGGLAGSIDTQYF; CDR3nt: TGTGCCAGCAGCCAAGGGGGACTAGCGGGATCTATCGATACGCAGTATTTT
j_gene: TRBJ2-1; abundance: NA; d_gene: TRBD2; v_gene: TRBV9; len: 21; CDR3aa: CASSAQLPSKASGSSYNEQFF; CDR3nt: TGTGCCAGCAGCGCCCAACTCCCCTCCAAAGCTAGCGGGAGCTCCTACAATGAGCAGTTCTTC
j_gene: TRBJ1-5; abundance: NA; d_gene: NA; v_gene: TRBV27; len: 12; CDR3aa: CASRKGNQPQHF; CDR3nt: TGTGCCAGCAGGAAGGGCAATCAGCCCCAGCATTTT
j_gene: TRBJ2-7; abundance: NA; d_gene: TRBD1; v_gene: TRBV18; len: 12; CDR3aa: CASSPGTAEQYF; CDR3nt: TGTGCCAGCTCACCTGGGACAGCCGAGCAGTACTTC
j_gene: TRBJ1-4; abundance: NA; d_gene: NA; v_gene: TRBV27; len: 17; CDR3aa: CASSLYAGAEIGEKLFF; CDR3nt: TGTGCCAGCAGTTTATACGCGGGTGCGGAGATCGGGGAAAAACTGTTTTTT
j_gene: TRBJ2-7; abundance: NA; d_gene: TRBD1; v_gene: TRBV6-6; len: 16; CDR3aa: CASSLGTGPSSYEQYF; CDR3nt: TGTGCCAGCAGTTTGGGGACAGGGCCAAGCTCCTACGAGCAGTACTTC
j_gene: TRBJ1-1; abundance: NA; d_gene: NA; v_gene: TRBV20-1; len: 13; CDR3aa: CSASRGDYTEAFF; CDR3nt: TGCAGTGCTAGTCGTGGGGACTACACTGAAGCTTTCTTT
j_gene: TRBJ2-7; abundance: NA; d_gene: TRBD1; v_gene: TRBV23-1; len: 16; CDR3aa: CASSQWDRAPSYEQYF; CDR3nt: TGCGCCAGCAGTCAATGGGACAGGGCCCCCTCCTACGAGCAGTACTTC
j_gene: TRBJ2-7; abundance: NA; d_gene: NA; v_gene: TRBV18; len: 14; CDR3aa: CASSQSQTSYEQYF; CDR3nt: TGTGCCAGCTCACAAAGTCAGACCTCCTACGAGCAGTACTTC
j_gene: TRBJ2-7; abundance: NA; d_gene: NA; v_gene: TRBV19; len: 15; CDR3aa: CASSFGTVGTYEQYF; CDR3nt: TGTGCCAGTTCATTTGGGACGGTAGGGACCTACGAGCAGTACTTC
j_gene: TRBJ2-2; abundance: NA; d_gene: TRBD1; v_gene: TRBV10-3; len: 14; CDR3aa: CAITGTADTGELFF; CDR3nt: TGTGCCATCACTGGGACAGCCGACACCGGGGAGCTGTTTTTT
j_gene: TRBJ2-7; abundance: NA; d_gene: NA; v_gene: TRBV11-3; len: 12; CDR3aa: CASTRGMYEQYF; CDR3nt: TGTGCGAGCACTCGGGGAATGTACGAGCAGTACTTC
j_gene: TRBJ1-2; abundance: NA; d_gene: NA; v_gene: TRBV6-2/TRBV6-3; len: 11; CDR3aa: CASSYSYGYTF; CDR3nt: TGTGCCAGCAGTTACAGCTATGGCTACACCTTC
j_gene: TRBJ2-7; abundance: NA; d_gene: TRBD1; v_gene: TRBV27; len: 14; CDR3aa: CASSFGTGVHEQYF; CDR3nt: TGTGCCAGCAGTTTCGGGACAGGGGTCCACGAGCAGTACTTC
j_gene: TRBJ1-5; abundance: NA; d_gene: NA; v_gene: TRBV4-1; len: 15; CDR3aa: CASSQMGGGNQPQHF; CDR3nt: TGCGCCAGCAGCCAAATGGGGGGCGGCAATCAGCCCCAGCATTTT
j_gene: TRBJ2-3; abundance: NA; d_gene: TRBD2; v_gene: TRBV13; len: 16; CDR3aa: CASSSGLAGRTDTQYF; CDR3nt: TGTGCCAGCAGCTCTGGACTAGCGGGACGCACAGATACGCAGTATTTT
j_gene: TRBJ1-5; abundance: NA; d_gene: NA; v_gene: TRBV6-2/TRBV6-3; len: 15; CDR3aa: CASSYGGGHGQPQHF; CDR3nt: TGTGCCAGCAGTTACGGGGGGGGGCACGGTCAGCCCCAGCATTTT
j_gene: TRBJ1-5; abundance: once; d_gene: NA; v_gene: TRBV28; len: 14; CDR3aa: CASSPQKRESPQHF; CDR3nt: TGTGCCAGCAGCCCCCAAAAACGGGAAAGTCCCCAGCATTTT